These T cell receptor beta chains were read from a single sample in a study of OX40 agonist ivuxolimab in advanced cancers. TCRdb keeps only in-frame clones here, not all; method: immunoSEQ multiplex PCR. The sample yields about 100,000 clones, approximately 89% seen once. Specimen: CD4+ or CD8+ T cells sorted from blood, collected in a trial of the OX40 agonist ivuxolimab. Every receptor here comes from an adult with an advanced solid tumor such as melanoma, head and neck, liver or kidney cancer. Each CDR3 is given with its conserved first and last residue. The D gene is left open where the match is weak. Some rows mark clone size as missing; the rest say once, few, many or name a class of expanded clone.

v_call	j_call	d_call	clone_size	cdr3_aa	cdr3_nt
TRBV10-2	TRBJ1-1	.	.	CASSEITRGGRRTEAFF	TGCGCCAGCAGCGAGATAACAAGAGGGGGGCGGCGGACTGAAGCTTTCTTT
TRBV19	TRBJ2-1	TRBD2	.	CASSIWTSGQYNEQFF	TGTGCCAGTAGTATATGGACTAGCGGCCAGTACAATGAGCAGTTCTTC
TRBV18	TRBJ2-1	TRBD1	.	CASSPLGTGGNNEQFF	TGTGCCAGCTCACCCTTAGGGACAGGGGGTAACAATGAGCAGTTCTTC
TRBV5-1	TRBJ1-6	TRBD1	.	CASSTGQDGSPLHF	TGCGCCAGCAGCACGGGACAGGATGGCTCACCCCTCCACTTT
TRBV30	TRBJ2-1	.	.	CAWSEYEQFF	TGTGCCTGGAGTGAGTATGAGCAGTTCTTC
TRBV6-1	TRBJ2-7	TRBD2	.	CASSERIAGANEQYF	TGTGCCAGCAGTGAAAGAATAGCGGGGGCGAACGAGCAGTACTTC
TRBV4-2	TRBJ2-1	.	.	CASSQDRLSNEQFF	TGTGCCAGCAGCCAAGATAGACTATCCAATGAGCAGTTCTTC
TRBV10-3	TRBJ2-3	.	.	CATRPSTDTQYF	TGTGCCACCCGGCCTAGCACAGATACGCAGTATTTT
TRBV29-1	TRBJ2-3	TRBD2	.	CSCTRTSGSADTQYF	TGCAGCTGCACACGGACTAGCGGGAGTGCAGATACGCAGTATTTT
TRBV19	TRBJ1-3	.	.	CASSMKAGSGNTIYF	TGTGCCAGTAGTATGAAGGCGGGCTCTGGAAACACCATATATTTT
TRBV27	TRBJ1-2	.	.	CASSKLTGSFSGYTF	TGTGCCAGCAGTAAATTAACAGGGAGTTTTAGTGGCTACACCTTC
TRBV18	TRBJ1-3	.	.	CASSPLRDGNTIYF	TGTGCCAGCTCACCGCTCCGGGACGGTAACACCATATATTTT
TRBV5-1	TRBJ2-5	.	.	CASRVGTSQETQYF	TGCGCCAGCAGAGTCGGGACCTCACAAGAGACCCAGTACTTC
TRBV7-9	TRBJ2-5	TRBD1	once	CASSHTPGQGARETQYF	TGTGCCAGCAGCCATACACCGGGACAGGGGGCGAGAGAGACCCAGTACTTC
TRBV19	TRBJ2-7	TRBD1	.	CASRAGTGRNYEQYF	TGTGCCAGTAGGGCCGGGACAGGGAGGAACTACGAGCAGTACTTC
TRBV6-1	TRBJ2-3	.	once	CASGEGRRGTQYF	TGTGCCAGCGGTGAGGGGCGAAGAGGTACGCAGTATTTT
TRBV5-1	TRBJ2-1	.	.	CASRQGVLNEQFF	TGCGCCAGCAGGCAGGGAGTTCTCAATGAGCAGTTCTTC
TRBV5-1	TRBJ2-7	.	.	CASSRGQSSYEQYF	TGCGCCAGCAGCCGAGGACAGAGCTCCTACGAGCAGTACTTC
TRBV30	TRBJ1-6	.	.	CAWSKGSNNSPLHF	TGTGCCTGGAGTAAGGGGAGCAATAATTCACCCCTCCACTTT
TRBV29-1	TRBJ2-5	.	.	CSVAAGSFQETQYF	TGCAGCGTTGCAGCAGGGTCTTTCCAAGAGACCCAGTACTTC
TRBV4-1	TRBJ2-3	TRBD1	.	CASSQGGQGAGGSLPDTQYF	TGCGCCAGCAGCCAAGGGGGACAGGGGGCTGGCGGGAGTCTACCAGATACGCAGTATTTT
TRBV5-1	TRBJ2-5	.	.	CASSLVGVRQETQYF	TGCGCCAGCAGCTTGGTGGGGGTTCGGCAAGAGACCCAGTACTTC
TRBV27	TRBJ1-2	.	.	CASSLRDTRYGYTF	TGTGCCAGCAGTTTAAGGGACACCCGCTATGGCTACACCTTC
TRBV5-1	TRBJ2-7	TRBD2	.	CASSPSGSIYEQYF	TGCGCCAGCAGCCCCAGCGGGAGCATCTACGAGCAGTACTTC
TRBV27	TRBJ1-1	.	.	CASSLKENTEAFF	TGTGCCAGCAGTTTAAAAGAGAACACTGAAGCTTTCTTT
TRBV6-5	TRBJ1-6	.	.	CASSYSGTRDNSPLHF	TGTGCCAGCAGTTACTCCGGGACGAGGGATAATTCACCCCTCCACTTT
TRBV30	TRBJ1-2	.	.	CAWDQGLPNYGYTF	TGTGCCTGGGACCAGGGACTGCCTAACTATGGCTACACCTTC
TRBV6-1	TRBJ2-7	.	.	CASSRTDYEQYF	TGTGCCAGCAGCCGTACGGACTACGAGCAGTACTTC
TRBV18	TRBJ2-2	TRBD2	once	CASSRRLAGVIGELFF	TGTGCCAGCTCACGAAGACTAGCGGGGGTGATCGGGGAGCTGTTTTTT
TRBV21-1	TRBJ1-2	.	.	CASSTASRDRGDINYGYTF	TGTGCCAGCAGCACCGCAAGTAGGGACAGGGGAGATATTAACTATGGCTACACCTTC
TRBV4-1	TRBJ2-2	TRBD1	.	CASSLTGTGGTGELFF	TGCGCCAGCAGCCTTACCGGGACAGGGGGTACCGGGGAGCTGTTTTTT
TRBV19	TRBJ1-5	.	.	CASSPQGSNQPQHF	TGTGCCAGTAGTCCTCAGGGTAGCAATCAGCCCCAGCATTTT
TRBV4-1	TRBJ2-3	.	.	CASSHTTIRVSTDTQYF	TGCGCCAGCAGCCATACGACGATCAGGGTCAGCACAGATACGCAGTATTTT
TRBV28	TRBJ2-2	.	.	CASSEVGSRNTGELFF	TGTGCCAGCAGTGAAGTCGGGAGCCGCAACACCGGGGAGCTGTTTTTT
TRBV14	TRBJ1-2	TRBD1	.	CASSQDLRDRSHYGYTF	TGTGCCAGCAGCCAAGACCTTCGGGACAGGTCCCACTATGGCTACACCTTC
TRBV2	TRBJ2-3	TRBD1	.	CASSSDRVGTDTQYF	TGTGCCAGCAGTTCCGACAGGGTCGGGACAGATACGCAGTATTTT
TRBV6-5	TRBJ1-1	.	.	CASRPRLWTDTEAFF	TGTGCCAGCAGACCCCGGTTGTGGACAGACACTGAAGCTTTCTTT
TRBV10-3	TRBJ1-1	.	.	CAIRAGPHREAFF	TGTGCCATCAGGGCAGGGCCGCATCGTGAAGCTTTCTTT
TRBV25-1	TRBJ2-3	.	.	CASSEWGRLDTQYF	TGTGCCAGCAGTGAATGGGGCCGACTGGATACGCAGTATTTT
TRBV19	TRBJ1-2	TRBD1	.	CASSLPGQGTSYTF	TGTGCCAGTAGCCTCCCGGGACAGGGGACAAGCTACACCTTC
TRBV19	TRBJ1-1	.	.	CASSPSTGGVVTEAFF	TGTGCCAGTAGTCCCTCCACTGGGGGGGTGGTTACTGAAGCTTTCTTT
TRBV30	TRBJ1-5	.	.	CAWSVDQDQPQHF	TGTGCCTGGAGTGTGGACCAGGATCAGCCCCAGCATTTT
TRBV2	TRBJ2-7	.	once	CASSRDVSYEQYF	TGTGCCAGCAGTCGGGACGTCTCCTACGAGCAGTACTTC
TRBV5-1	TRBJ2-3	.	.	CASSLAAKPHTQYF	TGCGCCAGCAGCTTGGCCGCGAAGCCCCATACGCAGTATTTT
TRBV5-4	TRBJ2-5	TRBD1	.	CASSPRDRETQYF	TGTGCCAGCAGCCCCCGGGACAGAGAGACCCAGTACTTC
TRBV7-8	TRBJ2-2	TRBD2	.	CASHLRTSGKKSITGELFF	TGTGCCTCCCATTTAAGGACTAGCGGGAAGAAGTCGATCACCGGGGAGCTGTTTTTT